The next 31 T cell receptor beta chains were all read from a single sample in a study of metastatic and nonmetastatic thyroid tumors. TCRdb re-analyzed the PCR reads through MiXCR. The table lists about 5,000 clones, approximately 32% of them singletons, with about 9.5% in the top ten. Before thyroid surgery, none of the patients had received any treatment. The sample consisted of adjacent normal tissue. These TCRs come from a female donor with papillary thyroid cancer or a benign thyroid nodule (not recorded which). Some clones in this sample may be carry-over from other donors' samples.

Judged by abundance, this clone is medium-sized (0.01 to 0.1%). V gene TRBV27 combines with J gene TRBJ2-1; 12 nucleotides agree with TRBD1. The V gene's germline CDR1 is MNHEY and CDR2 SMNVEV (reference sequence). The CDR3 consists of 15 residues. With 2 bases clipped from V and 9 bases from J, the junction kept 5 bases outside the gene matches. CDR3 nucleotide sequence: TGTGCCAGCAGTTTAGGGACAGGGGGCTCGGGTGAGCAGTTCTTC. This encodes CASSLGTGGSGEQFF.

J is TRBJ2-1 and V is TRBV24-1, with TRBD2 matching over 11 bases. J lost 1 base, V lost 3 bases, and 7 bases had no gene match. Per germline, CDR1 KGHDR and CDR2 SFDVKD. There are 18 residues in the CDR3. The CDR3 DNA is TGTGCCACCAGTGATGTTAGCGGGGGGGCCGAGTCCTACAATGAGCAGTTCTTC. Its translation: CATSDVSGGAESYNEQFF.

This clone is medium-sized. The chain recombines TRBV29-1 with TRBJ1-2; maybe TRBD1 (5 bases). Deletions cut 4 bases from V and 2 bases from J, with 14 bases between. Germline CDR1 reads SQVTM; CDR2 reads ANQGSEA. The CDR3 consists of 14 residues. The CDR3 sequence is CSVGPQDLNYGYTF. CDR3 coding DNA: TGCAGCGTTGGACCACAGGACCTCAACTATGGCTACACCTTC.

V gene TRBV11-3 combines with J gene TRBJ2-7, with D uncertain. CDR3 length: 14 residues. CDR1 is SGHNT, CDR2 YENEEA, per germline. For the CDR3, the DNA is TGTGGGTGCAGCTTATATGACGTGGGCTACGAGCAGTACTTC. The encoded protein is CGCSLYDVGYEQYF.

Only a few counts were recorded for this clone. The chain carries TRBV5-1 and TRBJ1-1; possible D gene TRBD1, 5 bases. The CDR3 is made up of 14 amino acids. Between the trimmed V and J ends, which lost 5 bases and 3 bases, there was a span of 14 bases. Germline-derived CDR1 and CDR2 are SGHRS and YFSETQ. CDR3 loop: CASRRGYSDTEAFF. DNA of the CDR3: TGCGCCAGCAGACGGGGGTACAGTGACACTGAAGCTTTCTTT.

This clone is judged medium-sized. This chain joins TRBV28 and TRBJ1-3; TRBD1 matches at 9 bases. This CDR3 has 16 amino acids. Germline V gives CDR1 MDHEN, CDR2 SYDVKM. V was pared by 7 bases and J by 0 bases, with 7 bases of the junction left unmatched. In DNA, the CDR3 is TGTGCCAGCATCCAACAGGGGGCCCTCTCTGGAAACACCATATATTTT. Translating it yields CASIQQGALSGNTIYF.

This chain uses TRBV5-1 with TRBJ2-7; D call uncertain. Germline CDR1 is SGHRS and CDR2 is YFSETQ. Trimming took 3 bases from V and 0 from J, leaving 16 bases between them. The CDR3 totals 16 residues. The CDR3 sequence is CASSSPDGRSSYEQYF. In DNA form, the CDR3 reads TGCGCCAGCAGCTCCCCCGACGGCCGAAGCTCCTACGAGCAGTACTTC.

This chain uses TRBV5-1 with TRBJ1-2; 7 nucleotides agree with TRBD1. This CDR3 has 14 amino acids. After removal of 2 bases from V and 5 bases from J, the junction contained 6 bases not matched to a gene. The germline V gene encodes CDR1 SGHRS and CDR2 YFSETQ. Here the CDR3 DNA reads TGCGCCAGCAGCTTCAACAGGGGAGGTTATGGCTACACCTTC. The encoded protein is CASSFNRGGYGYTF.

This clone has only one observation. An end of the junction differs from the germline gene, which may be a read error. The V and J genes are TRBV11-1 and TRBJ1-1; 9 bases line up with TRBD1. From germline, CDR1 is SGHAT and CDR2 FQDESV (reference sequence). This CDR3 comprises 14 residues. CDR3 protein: CASILDRGRTEAFF. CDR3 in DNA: TGTGCCAGCATCTTAGACAGGGGGAGGACTGAAGCTTTCTTT.

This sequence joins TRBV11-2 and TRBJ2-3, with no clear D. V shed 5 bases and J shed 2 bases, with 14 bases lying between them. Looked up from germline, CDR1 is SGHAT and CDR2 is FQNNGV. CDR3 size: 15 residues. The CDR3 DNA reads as TGTGCCAGCAGCCCGACCTATCTAACCACAGATACGCAGTATTTT. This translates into CASSPTYLTTDTQYF.

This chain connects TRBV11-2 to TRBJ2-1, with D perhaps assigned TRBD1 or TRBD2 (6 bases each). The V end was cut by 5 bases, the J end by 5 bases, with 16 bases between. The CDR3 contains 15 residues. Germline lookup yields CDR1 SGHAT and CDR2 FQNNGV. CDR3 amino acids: CASSRLGGGHNEQFF. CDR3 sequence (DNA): TGTGCCAGCAGCCGGTTGGGGGGCGGCCACAATGAGCAGTTCTTC.

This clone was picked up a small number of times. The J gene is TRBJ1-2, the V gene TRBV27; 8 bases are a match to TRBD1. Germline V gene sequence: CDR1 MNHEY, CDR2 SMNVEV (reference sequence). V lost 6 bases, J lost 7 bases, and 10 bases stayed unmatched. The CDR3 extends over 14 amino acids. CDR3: CASSPQDRVSGYTF. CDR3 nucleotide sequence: TGTGCCAGCAGCCCTCAGGACAGGGTGAGTGGCTACACCTTC.

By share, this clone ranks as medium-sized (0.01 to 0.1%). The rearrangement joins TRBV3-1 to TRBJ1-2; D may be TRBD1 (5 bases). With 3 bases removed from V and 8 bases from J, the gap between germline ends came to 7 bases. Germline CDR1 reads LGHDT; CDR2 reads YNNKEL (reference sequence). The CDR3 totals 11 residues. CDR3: CASSHGGGYTF. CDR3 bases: TGTGCCAGCAGCCACGGGGGAGGCTACACCTTC. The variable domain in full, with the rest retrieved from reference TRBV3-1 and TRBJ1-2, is DTAVSQTPKYLVTQMGNDKSIKCEQNLGHDTMYWYKQDSKKFLKIMFSYNNKELIINETVPNRFSPKSPDKAHLNLHINSLELGDSAVYFCASSHGGGYTFGSGTRLTVV.

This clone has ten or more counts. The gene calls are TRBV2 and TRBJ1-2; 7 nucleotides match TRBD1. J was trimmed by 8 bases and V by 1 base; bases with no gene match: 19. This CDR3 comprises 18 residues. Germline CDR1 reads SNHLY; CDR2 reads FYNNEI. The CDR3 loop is CASSEVRQGPAVSGGYTF. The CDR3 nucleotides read TGTGCCAGCAGTGAAGTCAGACAGGGTCCCGCGGTCTCCGGCGGCTACACCTTC.

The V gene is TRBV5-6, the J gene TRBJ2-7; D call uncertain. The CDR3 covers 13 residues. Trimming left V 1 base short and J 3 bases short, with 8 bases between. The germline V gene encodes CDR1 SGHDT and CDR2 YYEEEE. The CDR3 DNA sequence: TGTGCCAGCAGCTTGTATAACAGCTACGAGCAGTACTTC. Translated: CASSLYNSYEQYF.

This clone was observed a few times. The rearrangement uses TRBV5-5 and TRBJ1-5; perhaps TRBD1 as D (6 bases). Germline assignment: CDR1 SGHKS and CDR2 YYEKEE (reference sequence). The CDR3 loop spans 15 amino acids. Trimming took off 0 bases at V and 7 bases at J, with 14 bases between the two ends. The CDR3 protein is CASSLVFGGMQPQHF. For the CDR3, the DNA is TGTGCCAGCAGCTTGGTGTTCGGGGGCATGCAGCCCCAGCATTTT.

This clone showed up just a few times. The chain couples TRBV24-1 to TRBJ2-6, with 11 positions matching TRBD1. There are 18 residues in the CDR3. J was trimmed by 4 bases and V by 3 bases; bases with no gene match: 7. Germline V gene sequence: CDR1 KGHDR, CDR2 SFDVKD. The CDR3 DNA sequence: TGTGCCACCAGTGATACCGGGACAGGGGGTCCCGGGGCCAACGTCCTGACTTTC. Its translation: CATSDTGTGGPGANVLTF.

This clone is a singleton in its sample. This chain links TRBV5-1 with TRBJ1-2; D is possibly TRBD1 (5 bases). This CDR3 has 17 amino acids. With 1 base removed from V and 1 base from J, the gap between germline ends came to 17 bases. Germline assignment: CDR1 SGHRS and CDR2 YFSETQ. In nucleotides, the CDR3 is TGCGCCAGCAGCTTGATGGCGACGGGACGGAATAACTATGGCTACACCTTC. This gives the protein CASSLMATGRNNYGYTF.

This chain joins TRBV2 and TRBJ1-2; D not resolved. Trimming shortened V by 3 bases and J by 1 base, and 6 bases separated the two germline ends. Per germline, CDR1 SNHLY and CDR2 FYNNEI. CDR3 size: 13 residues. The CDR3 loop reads CASSEAGNYGYTF. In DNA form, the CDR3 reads TGTGCCAGCAGTGAGGCGGGTAACTATGGCTACACCTTC.

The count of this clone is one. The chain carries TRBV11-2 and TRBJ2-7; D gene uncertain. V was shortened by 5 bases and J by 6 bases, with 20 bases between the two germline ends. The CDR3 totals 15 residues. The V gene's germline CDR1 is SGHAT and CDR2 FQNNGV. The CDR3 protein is CASSPRPLPYGEQYF. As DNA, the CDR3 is TGTGCCAGCAGCCCGCGACCATTACCCTACGGCGAGCAGTACTTC.

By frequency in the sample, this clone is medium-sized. The CDR3 nucleotides read TGCGCCAGCAGCTCGGACGGAGTCTCCTACAATGAGCAGTTCTTC. It specifies CASSSDGVSYNEQFF. The gene calls are TRBV5-1 and TRBJ2-1, with D uncertain. CDR3 length: 15 residues. Germline V CDR1 and CDR2: SGHRS, YFSETQ. V shed 3 bases and J shed 0 bases, with 10 bases lying between them.

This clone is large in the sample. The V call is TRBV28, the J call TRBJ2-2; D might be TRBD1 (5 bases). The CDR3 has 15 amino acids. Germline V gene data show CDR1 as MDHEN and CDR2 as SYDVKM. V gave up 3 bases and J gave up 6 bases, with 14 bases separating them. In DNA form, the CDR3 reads TGTGCCAGCAGTTTTGCCCAGGGATGGGCCGGGGAGCTGTTTTTT. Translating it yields CASSFAQGWAGELFF.

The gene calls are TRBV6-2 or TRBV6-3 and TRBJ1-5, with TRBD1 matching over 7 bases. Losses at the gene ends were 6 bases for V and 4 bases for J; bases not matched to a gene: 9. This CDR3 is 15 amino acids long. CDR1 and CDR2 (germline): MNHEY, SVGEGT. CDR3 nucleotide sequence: TGTGCCAGCAGACCAAGGGACAGCAGAAATCAGCCCCAGCATTTT. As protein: CASRPRDSRNQPQHF.

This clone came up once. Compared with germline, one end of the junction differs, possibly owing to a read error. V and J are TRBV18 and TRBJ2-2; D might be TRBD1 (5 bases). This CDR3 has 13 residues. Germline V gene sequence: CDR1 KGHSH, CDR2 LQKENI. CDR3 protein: CASSPQDTGELFF. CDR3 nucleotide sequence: TGTGCCAGCTCCCCACAGGACACCGGGGAGCTGTTTTTT.

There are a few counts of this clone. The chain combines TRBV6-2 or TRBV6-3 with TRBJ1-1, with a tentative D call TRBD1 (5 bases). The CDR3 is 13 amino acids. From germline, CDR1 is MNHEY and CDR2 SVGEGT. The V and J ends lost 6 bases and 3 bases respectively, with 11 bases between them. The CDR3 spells CASRPDSHTEAFF. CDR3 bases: TGTGCCAGCAGACCTGACAGCCACACTGAAGCTTTCTTT.

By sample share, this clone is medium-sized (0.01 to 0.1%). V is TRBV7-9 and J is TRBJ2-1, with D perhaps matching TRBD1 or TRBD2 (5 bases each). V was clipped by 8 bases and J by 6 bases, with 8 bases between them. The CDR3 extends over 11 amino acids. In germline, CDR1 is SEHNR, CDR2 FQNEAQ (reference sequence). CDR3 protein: CASGGSNEQFF. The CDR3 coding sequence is TGTGCCAGCGGGGGTAGCAATGAGCAGTTCTTC.

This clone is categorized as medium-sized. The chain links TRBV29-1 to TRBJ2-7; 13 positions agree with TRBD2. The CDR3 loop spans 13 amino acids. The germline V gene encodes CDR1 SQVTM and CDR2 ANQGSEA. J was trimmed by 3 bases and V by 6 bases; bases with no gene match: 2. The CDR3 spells CSVRTSGSYEQYF. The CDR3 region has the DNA TGCAGCGTCCGGACTAGCGGGAGCTACGAGCAGTACTTC.

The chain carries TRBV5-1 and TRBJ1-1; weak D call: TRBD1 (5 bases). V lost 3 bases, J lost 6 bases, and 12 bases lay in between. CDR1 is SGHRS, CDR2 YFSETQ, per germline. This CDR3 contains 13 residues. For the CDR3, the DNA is TGCGCCAGCAGCTACGACAGTACCCCTGAAGCTTTCTTT. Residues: CASSYDSTPEAFF. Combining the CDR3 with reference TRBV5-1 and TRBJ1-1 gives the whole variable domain KAGVTQTPRYLIKTRGQQVTLSCSPISGHRSVSWYQQTPGQGLQFLFEYFSETQRNKGNFPGRFSGRQFSNSRSEMNVSTLELGDSALYLCASSYDSTPEAFFGQGTRLTVV.

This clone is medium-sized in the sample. The CDR3 coding sequence is TGTGCCAGCAGTCCTCTCCAGGGGCTCTATGGCTACACCTTC. Protein product: CASSPLQGLYGYTF. The V gene is TRBV27, the J gene TRBJ1-2; perhaps TRBD1 as D (6 bases). The germline gives CDR1 MNHEY, CDR2 SMNVEV (reference sequence). CDR3 length: 14 amino acids. V was clipped by 5 bases and J by 4 bases, with 14 bases between them.

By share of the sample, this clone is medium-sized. CDR3: CASSFLSSARYQETQYF. The CDR3 DNA follows: TGTGCCAGCAGTTTCCTTTCTAGCGCCCGGTACCAAGAGACCCAGTACTTC. The rearrangement uses TRBV11-3 and TRBJ2-5, with D possibly matching TRBD2 (6 bases). The CDR3 loop spans 17 amino acids. CDR1 is SGHNT, CDR2 YENEEA, per germline. Trimming removed 6 bases from V and 0 bases from J, with 20 bases in between.

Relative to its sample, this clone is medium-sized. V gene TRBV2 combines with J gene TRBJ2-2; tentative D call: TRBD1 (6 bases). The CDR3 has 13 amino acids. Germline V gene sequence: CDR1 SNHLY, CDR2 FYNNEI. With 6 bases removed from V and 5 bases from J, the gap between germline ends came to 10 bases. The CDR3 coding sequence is TGTGCCAGCAGGACAGGTGCTACCGGGGAGCTGTTTTTT. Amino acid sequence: CASRTGATGELFF.